The source of this T cell receptor beta chain is a study of OX40 agonist ivuxolimab in advanced cancers. General observations from the study: Low normalized T-cell clonal expansion also characterized some of the nonresponders. The mean number of expanded clones was higher in CD8+ T cells than in CD4+.

Of note for this clone: As yet, its antigen is unknown.

Germline CDR1 reads SQVTM; CDR2 reads ANQGSEA. This CDR3 region has 14 residues. With 4 bases clipped from V and 6 bases from J, the junction kept 5 bases outside the gene matches. Here immunoSEQ multiplex PCR was the method, and the copy in TCRdb shows in-frame clones only, minus some. The sample shows about 40,000 clones, roughly 84% of them seen only once. Sequences were derived from CD4+ or CD8+ T cells sorted from blood, sampled in a trial of the OX40 agonist ivuxolimab. The rearrangement joins TRBV29-1 to TRBJ1-6; 8 bases line up with TRBD1. This receptor was obtained from an adult with an advanced solid tumor such as melanoma, head and neck, liver or kidney cancer. Here the CDR3 DNA reads TGCAGCGTTGGGCAGGGGGCTGGTAATTCACCCCTCCACTTT. This codes for CSVGQGAGNSPLHF.